One and the same sample provided the 23 T cell receptor beta chains below, sequenced in a study of monozygotic twins with inflammatory bowel disease. TCRdb reprocessed the 5' RACE reads, with one entry per CDR3 protein and no DNA. This sample contains approximately 380,000 distinct CDR3 sequences. Sequencing input: blood. The origin of the receptors is a human donor with ulcerative colitis or Crohn's disease, or a healthy co-twin of an affected twin (not recorded which).

The rearrangement joins TRBV14 to TRBJ2-7; the TRBD2 assignment by TCRdb is unverifiable without DNA. Germline-derived CDR1 and CDR2 are SGHDN and FVKESK. This CDR3 has 15 residues. CDR3: CASSRSRGGMSEQYF.

Here the CDR3 reads CASSSTLGGLSYEQYF. V gene TRBV6-2 or TRBV6-3 combines with J gene TRBJ2-7; absent DNA, TCRdb's TRBD1 call cannot be checked. The CDR3 is 16 residues long. In germline, CDR1 is MNHEY, CDR2 SVGEGT.

The CDR3 loop reads CASSLRGSEEETQYF. The gene calls are TRBV11-3 and TRBJ2-5; lacking DNA, the TRBD2 call made by TCRdb goes unchecked. Germline V gene lookup returns CDR1 SGHNT and CDR2 YENEEA. The CDR3 totals 15 residues.

The chain is built from TRBV6-5 and TRBJ2-7; TCRdb gives TRBD2 as the D gene, but with no DNA this cannot be confirmed. CDR3 length: 16 residues. CDR1 MNHEY and CDR2 SVGAGI come from the germline V gene. The CDR3 here is CASSYSASGGTYEQYF.

The chain couples TRBV5-1 to TRBJ2-7; with no DNA, the TCRdb D assignment of TRBD2 cannot be verified. The CDR3 loop spans 15 amino acids. Germline V CDR1 and CDR2: SGHRS, YFSETQ. The CDR3 protein is CASSRSGGSSYEQYF.

This chain joins TRBV12-3 or TRBV12-4 and TRBJ2-1; the TCRdb call, TRBD1, lacks DNA for checking. The length of the CDR3 is 15 residues. CDR3 amino acids: CASRGQGVEGYEQFF.

This chain joins TRBV7-9 and TRBJ1-1. Germline-derived CDR1 and CDR2 are SEHNR and FQNEAQ (reference sequence). The CDR3 length is 14 residues. CDR3: CASGGGHLNTEAFF.

The rearrangement uses TRBV7-2 and TRBJ1-5. CDR3 length: 15 residues. CDR1 is SGHTA and CDR2 is FQGNSA in the germline V gene. CDR3 sequence: CASSLVWQFGQPQHF.

The gene calls are TRBV29-1 and TRBJ1-2; TCRdb indicates TRBD1, and absent DNA this call remains unverified. The CDR3 spans 13 residues. Germline V gene sequence: CDR1 SQVTM, CDR2 ANQGSEA. CDR3 region: CSVNRDRASGYTF.

The chain combines TRBV27 with TRBJ1-6; without DNA, the TCRdb call of TRBD1 cannot be checked. Germline V gene sequence: CDR1 MNHEY, CDR2 SMNVEV (reference sequence). The CDR3 length is 13 residues. CDR3 sequence reads: CATSWDGHSPLHF.

The rearrangement links TRBV7-9 to TRBJ2-1; TCRdb's D gene call, TRBD2, goes unchecked for lack of DNA. Germline CDR1 reads SEHNR; CDR2 reads FQNEAQ (reference sequence). This CDR3 comprises 17 residues. CDR3 amino acids: CASSLLSRGVLSNEQFF.

J is TRBJ2-5 and V is TRBV29-1; absent DNA, TCRdb's TRBD2 call cannot be checked. Germline-derived CDR1 and CDR2 are SQVTM and ANQGSEA. This CDR3 has 12 amino acids. CDR3: CSVVGRAETQYF.

V usage is TRBV12-3 or TRBV12-4 and J usage is TRBJ1-1. The CDR3 sequence is 13 residues long. The CDR3 loop reads CASSADLIPKAFF.

The chain uses TRBV20-1 and TRBJ2-7; TCRdb indicates TRBD1, and absent DNA this call remains unverified. This CDR3 comprises 14 residues. The germline V gene encodes CDR1 DFQATT and CDR2 SNEGSKA (reference sequence). The CDR3 loop reads CSAWSQGAGYEQYF.

CDR3 in amino acids: CASSQETGYEQYF. The chain links TRBV4-1 to TRBJ2-7. Germline CDR1 MGHRA, CDR2 YSYEKL. The CDR3 runs to 13 residues.

The chain recombines TRBV29-1 with TRBJ1-1. Per germline, CDR1 SQVTM and CDR2 ANQGSEA. The CDR3 is made up of 13 amino acids. CDR3 sequence reads: CSAFILRNTEAFF.

The chain employs TRBV7-9 and TRBJ2-2. The CDR3 covers 15 residues. CDR1 is SEHNR, CDR2 FQNEAQ, per germline (reference sequence). The CDR3 protein is CASSLVTPNTGELFF.

The chain couples TRBV5-4 to TRBJ2-3; the D gene TCRdb calls, TRBD1, cannot be checked with no DNA. Germline V lookup: CDR1 SGHNT, CDR2 YYREEE (reference sequence). The CDR3 is 15 amino acids. This CDR3 is CASSRAGGVTDTQYF.

The rearrangement joins TRBV7-2 to TRBJ1-6; the D call from TCRdb, TRBD1, cannot be confirmed without DNA. CDR3 length: 12 residues. Germline CDR1 is SGHTA and CDR2 is FQGNSA. This chain's CDR3 is CASSWTDSPLHF.

The chain couples TRBV7-2 to TRBJ1-2; the D call of TRBD1 rests on TCRdb alone, since no DNA is present to check it. CDR3 length equals 15 residues. Germline-derived CDR1 and CDR2 are SGHTA and FQGNSA. This chain's CDR3 is CASSPTARTGGGYTF.

This sequence joins TRBV5-5 and TRBJ2-4; TCRdb calls TRBD2, which cannot be checked without DNA. CDR1 is SGHKS, CDR2 YYEKEE, per germline (reference sequence). The CDR3 spans 14 residues. CDR3 in amino acids: CASSLELAGNIQYF.

The V call is TRBV7-3, the J call TRBJ2-3; the TRBD2 assignment by TCRdb is unverifiable without DNA. CDR3 size: 15 residues. CDR1 SGHTA and CDR2 FQGTGA come from the germline V gene. The CDR3 loop is CASSTSSGGTDTQYF.

The chain combines TRBV12-3 or TRBV12-4 with TRBJ2-2; TCRdb picks TRBD2, but there is no DNA to check that call. CDR3 length: 15 amino acids. CDR3 region: CASTNGLVAPGELFF.